This T cell receptor beta chain was identified in a study of cytomegalovirus exposure and HLA in healthy donors. The overall study: Unique TCRs from HLA-typed donors, around 79 million of them, were held in an early data release. Study outcomes and limitations: Most CMV-associated TCR beta chains were later found to appear HLA-restricted. The records held CMV serostatus as the only immune exposure information. Listed as cytomegalovirus-associated were 150 or so TCR beta chains.

Use of 60 Vbeta and 13 Jbeta primers characterized the PCR. The table came from immunoSEQ multiplex PCR; TCRdb's copy has only in-frame clones and leaves some out. The sample records more than 100,000 clones, around 63% being singletons. Note on this clone: Its specificity is unknown.

Germline loops: CDR1 SEHNR, CDR2 FQNEAQ (reference sequence). The CDR3 loop spans 15 amino acids. J gave up 3 bases and V 5 bases, and 4 bases lay outside the gene matches. The sequenced sample was PBMCs. V and J are TRBV7-9 and TRBJ1-5, with TRBD1 matching 10 bases. This clonotype was obtained from a man aged 40-49 years in good health and CMV-seropositive. CDR3 residues: CASSRDRGFNQPQHF. CDR3 nucleotides: TGTGCCAGCAGCCGGGACAGGGGCTTCAATCAGCCCCAGCATTTT.